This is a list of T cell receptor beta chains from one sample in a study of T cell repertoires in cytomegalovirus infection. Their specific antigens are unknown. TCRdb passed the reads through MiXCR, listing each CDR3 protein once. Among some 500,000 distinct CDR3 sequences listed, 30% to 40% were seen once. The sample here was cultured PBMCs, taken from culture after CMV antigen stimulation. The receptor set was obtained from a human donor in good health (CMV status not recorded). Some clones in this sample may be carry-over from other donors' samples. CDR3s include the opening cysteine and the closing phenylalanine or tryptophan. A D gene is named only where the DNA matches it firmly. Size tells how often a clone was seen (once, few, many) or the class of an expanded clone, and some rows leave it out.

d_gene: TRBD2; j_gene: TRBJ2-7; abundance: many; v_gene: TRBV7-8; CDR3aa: CASSLSFGGSGYEQYF; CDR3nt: TGTGCCAGCAGCTTAAGTTTCGGCGGGAGTGGTTACGAGCAGTACTTC
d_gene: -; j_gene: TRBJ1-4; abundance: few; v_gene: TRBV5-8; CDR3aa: CASSLTAINEKLFF; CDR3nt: TGTGCCAGCAGCTTAACAGCCATAAATGAAAAACTGTTTTTT
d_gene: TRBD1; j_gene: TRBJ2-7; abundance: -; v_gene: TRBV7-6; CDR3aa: CASSHGQDYEQYF; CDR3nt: TGTGCCAGCAGCCATGGACAGGACTACGAGCAGTACTTC
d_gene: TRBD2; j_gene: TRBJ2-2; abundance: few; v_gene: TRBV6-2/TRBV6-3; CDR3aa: CASSYYRTSGRGTGELFF; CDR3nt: TGTGCCAGCAGTTACTACCGGACTAGCGGGAGGGGCACCGGGGAGCTGTTTTTT
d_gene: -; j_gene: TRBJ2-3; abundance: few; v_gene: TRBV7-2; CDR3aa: CASSLAPYSTDTQYF; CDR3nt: TGTGCCAGCAGCTTAGCACCATATAGCACAGATACGCAGTATTTT
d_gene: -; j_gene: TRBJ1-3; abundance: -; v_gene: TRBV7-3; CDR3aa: CASSSTEGLGDSGNTIYF; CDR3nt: TGTGCCAGCAGCTCGACCGAGGGTTTGGGGGACTCTGGAAACACCATATATTTT
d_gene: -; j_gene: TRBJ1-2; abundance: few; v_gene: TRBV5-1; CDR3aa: CASSVSFGDGYTF; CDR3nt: TGCGCCAGCAGCGTCAGCTTCGGAGATGGCTACACCTTC
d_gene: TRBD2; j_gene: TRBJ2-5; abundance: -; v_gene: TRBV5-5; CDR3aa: CASSLTPGLAGETQYF; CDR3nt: TGTGCCAGCAGCTTGACCCCGGGACTAGCGGGAGAGACCCAGTACTTC
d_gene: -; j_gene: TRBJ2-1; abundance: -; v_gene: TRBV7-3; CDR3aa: CASSLVGSRYNEQFF; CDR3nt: TGTGCCAGCAGCTTAGTAGGGAGTCGATACAATGAGCAGTTCTTC
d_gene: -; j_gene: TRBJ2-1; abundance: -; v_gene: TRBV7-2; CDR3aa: CASSWAGAHNEQFF; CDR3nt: TGTGCCAGCAGCTGGGCAGGGGCCCACAATGAGCAGTTCTTC
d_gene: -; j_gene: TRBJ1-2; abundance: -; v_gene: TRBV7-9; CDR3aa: CASSNQGSYGYTF; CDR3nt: TGTGCCAGCAGCAATCAGGGGTCCTATGGCTACACCTTC
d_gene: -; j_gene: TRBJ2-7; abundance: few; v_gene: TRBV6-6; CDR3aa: CASSSGHPWGEQYF; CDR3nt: TGTGCCAGCAGTTCTGGACACCCCTGGGGCGAGCAGTACTTC
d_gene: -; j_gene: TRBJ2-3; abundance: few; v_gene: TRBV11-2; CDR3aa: CASSSTETRADTQYF; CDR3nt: TGTGCCAGCAGCTCAACAGAGACTCGGGCAGATACGCAGTATTTT
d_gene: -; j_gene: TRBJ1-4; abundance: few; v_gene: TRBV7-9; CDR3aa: CASSFQGRGEKLFF; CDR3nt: TGTGCCAGCAGCTTCCAGGGGAGGGGTGAAAAACTGTTTTTT
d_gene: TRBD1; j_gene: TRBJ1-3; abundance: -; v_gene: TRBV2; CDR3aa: CASKRDRPGNTIYF; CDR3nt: TGTGCCAGCAAACGGGACAGGCCTGGAAACACCATATATTTT
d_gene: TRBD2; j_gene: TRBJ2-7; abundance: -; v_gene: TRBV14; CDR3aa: CASSQGRLAAAYEQYF; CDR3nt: TGTGCCAGCAGCCAAGGCCGACTAGCGGCCGCCTACGAGCAGTACTTC
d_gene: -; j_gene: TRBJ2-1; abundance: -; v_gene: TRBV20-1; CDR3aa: CSARILEGNEQFF; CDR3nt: TGCAGTGCTAGGATACTAGAGGGGAATGAGCAGTTCTTC
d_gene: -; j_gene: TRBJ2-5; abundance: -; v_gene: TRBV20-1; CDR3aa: CSASNSAGQETQYF; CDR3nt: TGCAGTGCTAGCAACTCAGCGGGCCAAGAGACCCAGTACTTC
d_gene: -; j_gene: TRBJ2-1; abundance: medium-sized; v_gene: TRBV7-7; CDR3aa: CASSAERGEEQFF; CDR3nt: TGTGCCAGCAGCGCGGAAAGAGGGGAAGAGCAGTTCTTC
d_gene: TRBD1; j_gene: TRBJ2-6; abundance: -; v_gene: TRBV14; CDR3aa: CASSQSIGQGNSGANVLTF; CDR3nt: TGTGCCAGCAGCCAGAGTATTGGACAGGGAAACTCTGGGGCCAACGTCCTGACTTTC
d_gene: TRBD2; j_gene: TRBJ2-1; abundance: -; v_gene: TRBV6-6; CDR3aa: CASSYKGTSPYNEQFF; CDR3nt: TGTGCCAGCAGTTACAAGGGGACTAGCCCCTACAATGAGCAGTTCTTC
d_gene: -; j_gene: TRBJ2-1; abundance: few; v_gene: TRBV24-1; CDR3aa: CATSDFKTADNEQFF; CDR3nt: TGTGCCACCAGTGATTTCAAGACAGCAGACAATGAGCAGTTCTTC
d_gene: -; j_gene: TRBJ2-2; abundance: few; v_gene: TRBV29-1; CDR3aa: CSVDRGYGELFF; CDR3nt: TGCAGCGTTGACAGGGGATATGGGGAGCTGTTTTTT
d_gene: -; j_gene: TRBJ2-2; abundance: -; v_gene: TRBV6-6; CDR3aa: CASSQTGIPFTGELFF; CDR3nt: TGTGCCAGCAGCCAAACAGGGATTCCGTTTACCGGGGAGCTGTTTTTT
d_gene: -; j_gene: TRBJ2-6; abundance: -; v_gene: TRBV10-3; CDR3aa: CAIGSSGIGANVLTF; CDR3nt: TGTGCCATCGGCAGTTCCGGTATCGGGGCCAACGTCCTGACTTTC
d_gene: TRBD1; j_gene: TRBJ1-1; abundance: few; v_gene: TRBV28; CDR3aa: CASPGGTGDTEAFF; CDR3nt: TGTGCCAGCCCCGGGGGGACAGGGGACACTGAAGCTTTCTTT
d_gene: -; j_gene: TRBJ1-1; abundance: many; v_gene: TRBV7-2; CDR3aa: CASSLMGRDTEAFF; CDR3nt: TGTGCCAGCAGCTTAATGGGCAGGGACACTGAAGCTTTCTTT
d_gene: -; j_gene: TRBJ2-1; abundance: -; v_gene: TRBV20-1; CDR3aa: CSAGAGYNEQFF; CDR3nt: TGCAGTGCAGGGGCCGGGTACAATGAGCAGTTCTTC
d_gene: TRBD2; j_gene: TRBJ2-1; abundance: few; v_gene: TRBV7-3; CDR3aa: CASSLLAETYNEQFF; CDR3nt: TGTGCCAGCAGCTTACTAGCGGAGACCTACAATGAGCAGTTCTTC
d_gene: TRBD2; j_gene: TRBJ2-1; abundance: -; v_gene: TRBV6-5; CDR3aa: CASSLAGVEQFF; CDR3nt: TGTGCCAGCAGCCTCGCGGGGGTTGAGCAGTTCTTC
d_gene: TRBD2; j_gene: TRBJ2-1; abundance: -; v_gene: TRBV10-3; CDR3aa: CAISEGLAGGPRNEQFF; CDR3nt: TGTGCCATCAGTGAGGGGCTAGCGGGAGGGCCACGGAATGAGCAGTTCTTC
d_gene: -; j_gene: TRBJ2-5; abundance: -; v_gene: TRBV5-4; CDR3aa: CASSLDDTAETQYF; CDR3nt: TGTGCCAGCAGCCTGGACGATACGGCAGAGACCCAGTACTTC
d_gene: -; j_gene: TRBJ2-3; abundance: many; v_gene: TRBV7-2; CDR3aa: CASSLAYTDTQYF; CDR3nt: TGTGCCAGCAGCTTAGCCTACACAGATACGCAGTATTTT
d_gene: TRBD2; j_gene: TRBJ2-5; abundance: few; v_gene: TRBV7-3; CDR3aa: CASSLFADSGTRQETQYF; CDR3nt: TGTGCCAGCAGCTTATTTGCGGACTCCGGGACTAGACAAGAGACCCAGTACTTC
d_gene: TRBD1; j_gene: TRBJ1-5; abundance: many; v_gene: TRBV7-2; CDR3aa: CASSPEGQGLQFSNQPQHF; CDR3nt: TGTGCCAGCAGCCCCGAGGGACAGGGCCTTCAATTTAGCAATCAGCCCCAGCATTTT
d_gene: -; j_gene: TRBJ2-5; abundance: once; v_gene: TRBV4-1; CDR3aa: CASSQDNDQETQYF; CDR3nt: TGCGCCAGCAGCCAAGATAACGATCAAGAGACCCAGTACTTC
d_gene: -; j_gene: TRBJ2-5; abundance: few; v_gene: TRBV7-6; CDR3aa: CASSPGSSDETQYF; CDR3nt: TGTGCCAGCAGCCCAGGGAGTAGTGACGAGACCCAGTACTTC
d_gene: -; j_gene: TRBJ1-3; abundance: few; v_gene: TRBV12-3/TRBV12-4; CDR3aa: CASTPGGGGNTIYF; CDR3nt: TGTGCCAGCACCCCCGGGGGGGGTGGAAACACCATATATTTT
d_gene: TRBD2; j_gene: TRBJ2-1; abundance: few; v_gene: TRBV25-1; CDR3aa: CASRLAVGTTYNEQFF; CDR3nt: TGTGCCAGCAGACTAGCGGTTGGAACGACGTACAATGAGCAGTTCTTC
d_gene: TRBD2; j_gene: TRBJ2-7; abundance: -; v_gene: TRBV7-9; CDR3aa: CASSSITTTPPTSGSLSEQYF; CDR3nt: TGTGCCAGCAGCTCTATTACAACAACGCCCCCGACTAGCGGGAGTCTATCGGAGCAGTACTTC
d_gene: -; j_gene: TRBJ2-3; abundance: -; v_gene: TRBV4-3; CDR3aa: CASSQVTPDTQYF; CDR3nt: TGCGCCAGCAGCCAAGTTACCCCAGATACGCAGTATTTT
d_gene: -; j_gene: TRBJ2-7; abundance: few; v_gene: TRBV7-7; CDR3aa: CASSLGVGIYEQYF; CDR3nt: TGTGCCAGCAGCTTGGGGGTGGGGATCTACGAGCAGTACTTC